A single sample is the source of the 26 T cell receptor beta chains below, sequenced in a study of T cell changes during pregnancy in multiple sclerosis. Clones were sequenced by immunoSEQ multiplex PCR, and TCRdb holds only the in-frame ones, with some missing. The sample records approximately 53,000 clones, about nine tenths being singletons. The sample consisted of CD4+ T cells from peripheral blood mononuclear cells, taken in the second trimester of pregnancy. These receptors were collected from a female donor with multiple sclerosis, enrolled in a pregnancy study.

The chain has TRBV5-1 and TRBJ1-1; D unclear. CDR1 and CDR2 from the germline V gene are SGHRS and YFSETQ. V shed 3 bases and J shed 3 bases, with 15 bases lying between them. CDR3 length: 15 residues. As DNA, the CDR3 is TGCGCCAGCAGCTCGCGGGAGTTCTCCGACACTGAAGCTTTCTTT. Translating gives CASSSREFSDTEAFF. Full variable domain (outside the CDR3, taken from reference TRBV5-1 and TRBJ1-1): KAGVTQTPRYLIKTRGQQVTLSCSPISGHRSVSWYQQTPGQGLQFLFEYFSETQRNKGNFPGRFSGRQFSNSRSEMNVSTLELGDSALYLCASSSREFSDTEAFFGQGTRLTVV.

The chain recombines TRBV7-9 with TRBJ2-1, with TRBD1 as a possible D gene (5 bases). The V end lost 2 bases, the J end lost 8 bases, and 19 bases lay between the germline ends. The CDR3 totals 16 residues. The germline CDR1 and CDR2 sequences are SEHNR and FQNEAQ (reference sequence). The CDR3 bases are TGTGCCAGCAGCTTAACTTCGGCAGGGCGAAACGATGAGCAGTTCTTC. Translation gives CASSLTSAGRNDEQFF.

This chain joins TRBV5-1 and TRBJ1-1, with a weak D call TRBD1 (6 bases). The germline V gene encodes CDR1 SGHRS and CDR2 YFSETQ. V lost 4 bases and J lost 7, with 17 bases in between. CDR3 length: 14 amino acids. CDR3 DNA sequence: TGCGCCAGCAGCGAAGGACAGCCAACAGATGAAGCTTTCTTT. Residues: CASSEGQPTDEAFF.

This rearrangement joins TRBV27 to TRBJ1-1; TRBD1 aligns across 7 bases. This CDR3 spans 19 amino acids. J was trimmed by 4 bases and V by 0 bases; bases with no gene match: 17. Germline V lookup: CDR1 MNHEY, CDR2 SMNVEV (reference sequence). CDR3 nucleotides: TGTGCCAGCAGTTTATCGCGCCTATACAGGGGTAGTTCGGCCACTGAAGCTTTCTTT. The encoded protein is CASSLSRLYRGSSATEAFF.

The V gene is TRBV7-9, the J gene TRBJ1-2, with unresolved D. The CDR3 length is 15 residues. Trimming pared 3 bases from V and 7 bases from J, leaving 18 bases between. The V gene's germline CDR1 is SEHNR and CDR2 FQNEAQ (reference sequence). CDR3 region: CASSFDLTDSLGYTF. CDR3 sequence (DNA): TGTGCCAGCAGCTTCGACCTGACGGACTCCCTTGGCTACACCTTC.

This clone was detected a few times. The J gene is TRBJ1-2, the V gene TRBV6-6, with D uncertain. V lost 5 bases, J lost 8 bases, and 18 bases lay in between. The CDR3 loop spans 14 amino acids. Germline-derived CDR1 and CDR2 are MNHNY and SVGAGI (reference sequence). CDR3 sequence: CASSGRRDSGGYTF. CDR3 DNA: TGTGCCAGCAGTGGCCGACGGGATTCGGGGGGCTACACCTTC.

This rearrangement joins TRBV7-3 to TRBJ1-1; D may be TRBD1 (5 bases). Germline V gene data show CDR1 as SGHTA and CDR2 as FQGTGA. The CDR3 runs 12 residues. The ends were cut back, 5 bases at V and 1 base at J, with 5 bases in the middle. CDR3 region: CASSTGNTEAFF. The CDR3 DNA sequence: TGTGCCAGCAGCACAGGGAACACTGAAGCTTTCTTT.

This clone was seen just once. The chain links TRBV30 to TRBJ2-7; 11 nucleotides line up with TRBD2. CDR1 GTSNPN and CDR2 SVGIG come from the germline V gene (reference sequence). The CDR3 length is 15 residues. Trimming at V came to 7 bases and at J to 0 bases, leaving 8 bases not matched to a gene. Here the CDR3 DNA reads TGTGCCTCCCAGGGACTAGCGGCGAACTCCTACGAGCAGTACTTC. Translation gives CASQGLAANSYEQYF.

The CDR3 here is CATSRVGGIGEQFF. CDR3 in DNA: TGTGCCACCAGCAGAGTTGGAGGGATTGGGGAGCAGTTCTTC. The V call is TRBV15, the J call TRBJ2-1, with a possible D match to TRBD2 (6 bases). Trimming stripped 1 base from V and 10 bases from J, with 14 bases between. CDR1 and CDR2 from the germline V gene are LNHNV and YYDKDF (reference sequence). This CDR3 is built from 14 residues.

The CDR3 DNA sequence: TGTGCCAGCAGCTTAGCGCCCGGACAGCAAGAGACCCAGTACTTC. The encoded protein is CASSLAPGQQETQYF. J is TRBJ2-5 and V is TRBV7-8, with a weak D call TRBD1 (6 bases). CDR1 is SGHVS and CDR2 is FQNEAQ in the germline V gene. The V end lost 0 bases, the J end lost 2 bases, and 10 bases lay between the germline ends. The CDR3 covers 15 residues.

The chain joins TRBV7-9 to TRBJ1-2; D is unclear. V lost 3 bases, J lost 5 bases, and 13 bases lay in between. CDR1 and CDR2 from the germline V gene are SEHNR and FQNEAQ (reference sequence). CDR3 length: 14 residues. CDR3 residues: CASSFGTPGYGYTF. CDR3 DNA: TGTGCCAGCAGCTTTGGAACGCCGGGGTATGGCTACACCTTC.

This chain uses TRBV5-4 with TRBJ2-2; D is uncertain. V lost 0 bases and J lost 2, with 5 bases in between. This CDR3 has 14 amino acids. The germline V gene encodes CDR1 SGHNT and CDR2 YYREEE (reference sequence). The CDR3 bases are TGTGCCAGCAGCTTGGACTATAACACCGGGGAGCTGTTTTTT. Amino acids: CASSLDYNTGELFF.

In this sample, this clone turned up once. The genes are TRBV6-6 and TRBJ1-2; 8 bases fit TRBD1. CDR3 size: 14 residues. With 5 bases clipped from V and 7 bases from J, the junction kept 9 bases outside the gene matches. Germline V gene data show CDR1 as MNHNY and CDR2 as SVGAGI (reference sequence). In DNA form, the CDR3 reads TGTGCCAGCAGTCCCGCAGGACAGGGAGGTGGCTACACCTTC. Translating gives CASSPAGQGGGYTF.

The gene calls are TRBV7-8 and TRBJ2-1; TRBD2 agrees at 8 bases. This CDR3 contains 15 residues. Germline V gene lookup returns CDR1 SGHVS and CDR2 FQNEAQ. J gave up 4 bases and V 0 bases, and 2 bases lay outside the gene matches. CDR3 sequence: CASSLARGVYNEQFF. Here the CDR3 DNA reads TGTGCCAGCAGCTTAGCGCGGGGGGTTTACAATGAGCAGTTCTTC.

V is TRBV6-5 and J is TRBJ1-1; D is possibly TRBD1 (6 bases). The CDR3 extends over 13 amino acids. The V gene lost 6 bases and the J gene lost 3 bases, with 11 bases spanning the gap. Germline loops: CDR1 MNHEY, CDR2 SVGAGI. CDR3 protein: CASRDRPDTEAFF. In DNA, the CDR3 is TGTGCCAGCAGGGACAGACCCGACACTGAAGCTTTCTTT.

The sample holds one count of this clone. The CDR3 DNA is TGTGCCTGGAGTGTACCAGGCTACACCGGGGAGCTGTTTTTT. The encoded protein is CAWSVPGYTGELFF. This sequence joins TRBV30 and TRBJ2-2, with D unresolved. The CDR3 totals 14 residues. Looked up from germline, CDR1 is GTSNPN and CDR2 is SVGIG (reference sequence). Trimming took 0 bases from V and 3 from J, leaving 8 bases between them.

The CDR3 here is CASSRPTGGYGYTF. The CDR3 bases are TGTGCCAGCAGTAGGCCCACGGGGGGCTATGGCTACACCTTC. V is TRBV6-5 and J is TRBJ1-2; TRBD1 might be the D (5 bases). The V end was cut by 5 bases, the J end by 4 bases, with 14 bases between. The germline gives CDR1 MNHEY, CDR2 SVGAGI. The CDR3 loop spans 14 amino acids.

The chain has TRBV19 and TRBJ1-3; D perhaps matches TRBD1 (5 bases). Germline CDR1 is LNHDA and CDR2 is SQIVND (reference sequence). V dropped 6 bases and J dropped 1 base, with 22 bases sitting between them. The CDR3 sequence is 18 residues long. CDR3 bases: TGTGCCAGTAGCCCTTACCGCAGGGTTTTGAATTCTGGAAACACCATATATTTT. It codes for CASSPYRRVLNSGNTIYF.

The rearrangement links TRBV2 to TRBJ1-5; D may be TRBD1 (5 bases). The CDR3 totals 14 residues. Trimming left V 8 bases short and J 3 bases short, with 14 bases between. Germline CDR1 SNHLY, CDR2 FYNNEI. Written as DNA, the CDR3 is TGTGCCAGCGCCGCGGGGCGCATCAATCAGCCCCAGCATTTT. Its translation is CASAAGRINQPQHF.

This chain joins TRBV20-1 and TRBJ2-3, with no clear D. Between the trimmed V and J ends, which lost 3 bases and 4 bases, there was a span of 5 bases. The germline gives CDR1 DFQATT, CDR2 SNEGSKA (reference sequence). This CDR3 spans 11 amino acids. CDR3 DNA sequence: TGCAGTGCTAGGTCGGCAGATACGCAGTATTTT. The encoded protein is CSARSADTQYF.

The chain employs TRBV30 and TRBJ1-6; D remains ambiguous. This CDR3 region has 14 residues. The V end was cut by 3 bases, the J end by 0 bases, with 6 bases between. Germline CDR1 reads GTSNPN; CDR2 reads SVGIG (reference sequence). The CDR3 coding sequence is TGTGCCTGGAGGGCAGACTCCTATAATTCACCCCTCCACTTT. Translating it yields CAWRADSYNSPLHF.

The chain is built from TRBV10-1 and TRBJ2-2; the D gene is possibly TRBD1 (7 bases). The germline V and J ends were trimmed by 4 bases and 7 bases, with 19 bases remaining between them. The CDR3 extends over 16 amino acids. Per germline, CDR1 WNHNN and CDR2 SYGVQD (reference sequence). Here the CDR3 reads CASSALRRGQSGELFF. In DNA, the CDR3 is TGCGCCAGCAGTGCCCTGAGGAGGGGGCAGAGCGGGGAGCTGTTTTTT.

This clone was observed once. This sequence joins TRBV18 and TRBJ1-1; D is ambiguous. CDR3 length equals 13 residues. Between the trimmed V and J ends, which lost 7 bases and 2 bases, there was a span of 11 bases. Germline V gives CDR1 KGHSH, CDR2 LQKENI. CDR3 amino acids: CASLLHQNTEAFF. Here the CDR3 DNA reads TGTGCCAGCTTATTACACCAAAACACTGAAGCTTTCTTT.

The CDR3 reads CASSLRLSNTGIYEQYF. The CDR3 DNA reads TGTGCCAGCAGTTTAAGACTATCGAATACAGGGATCTACGAGCAGTACTTC. The chain links TRBV27 to TRBJ2-7; D perhaps matches TRBD1 (6 bases). Between the trimmed V and J ends, which lost 2 bases and 3 bases, there was a span of 20 bases. The CDR3 sequence is 17 residues long. Germline CDR1 is MNHEY and CDR2 is SMNVEV (reference sequence).

The V and J genes are TRBV27 and TRBJ1-5; D possibly corresponds to TRBD1 (6 bases). Germline V lookup: CDR1 MNHEY, CDR2 SMNVEV (reference sequence). This CDR3 contains 15 residues. The germline V and J ends were trimmed by 0 bases and 2 bases, with 8 bases remaining between them. The CDR3 sequence: CASSLSSGGNQPQHF. The CDR3 nucleotides read TGTGCCAGCAGTTTATCGTCAGGGGGCAATCAGCCCCAGCATTTT.

This rearrangement joins TRBV5-6 to TRBJ1-6; perhaps TRBD1 as D (5 bases). Germline CDR1 and CDR2: SGHDT and YYEEEE. There are 12 residues in the CDR3. Trimming cost V 0 bases and J 18 bases, with 13 bases left between them. CDR3 nucleotides: TGTGCCAGCAGCTTGGGGGAACAGGCTGGCCACTTT. Protein: CASSLGEQAGHF.